This TCR beta chain appears in the sequencing data of a study of blood T cell repertoires in COVID-19. Profiling relied on immunoSEQ multiplex PCR, and the TCRdb table lists in-frame clones only, not all of them. The profile covers about 200,000 clones, with roughly 81% appearing a single time and approximately 5% taken by the ten largest. This CDR3 comprises 13 residues. Germline V lookup: CDR1 SGHRS, CDR2 YFSETQ. Between the trimmed V and J ends, which lost 0 bases and 4 bases, there was a span of 7 bases. The sequence was obtained from a woman aged 80 or over with acute or convalescent COVID-19. The specimen was peripheral blood. This chain joins TRBV5-1 and TRBJ1-1; no firm D call. The CDR3 loop reads CASSLGAGTEAFF. DNA of the CDR3: TGCGCCAGCAGCTTGGGTGCGGGCACTGAAGCTTTCTTT.